The 8 T cell receptor beta chains presented below share a single source sample, sequenced in a study of read filtering for tumor transcriptome and immune sequencing. This library used about 400 ng RNA and molecular barcoded adaptors spanning alpha/delta and beta/gamma chains. In TCRdb, the reads were re-called with MiXCR into one record per CDR3 protein. The sample has about 46,000 distinct CDR3 sequences; 9.5% to 15% are singletons. Sequenced material: a population of CD138-negative cells sorted from bone marrow. These receptors all stem from a donor at least 40 years old with multiple myeloma.

There are many counts of this clonotype. The J gene is TRBJ2-1, the V gene TRBV10-3, with 12 nucleotides matching TRBD2. Germline CDR1 reads ENHRY; CDR2 reads SYGVKD. This CDR3 comprises 15 residues. The V and J ends lost 6 bases and 9 bases, in that order; junction bases with no gene match: 9. In nucleotides, the CDR3 is TGTGCCATCAGGCCTAGCGGGAGGGAAGAGAGTGAGCAGTTCTTC. Its translation is CAIRPSGREESEQFF.

The sample holds many counts of this clonotype. V usage is TRBV19 and J usage is TRBJ2-7, with a possible D match to TRBD1 (6 bases). CDR3 length equals 15 residues. Germline CDR1 reads LNHDA; CDR2 reads SQIVND (reference sequence). Trimming removed 3 bases from V and 3 bases from J, with 15 bases in between. CDR3 DNA sequence: TGTGCCAGTAGTATTACCGGCGGACAGAACTACGAGCAGTACTTC. This codes for CASSITGGQNYEQYF.

Notes on this clonotype: It may be a read error: a sequence one base away is much more abundant. V gene TRBV3-1 combines with J gene TRBJ2-2, with D possibly matching TRBD2 (6 bases). Germline CDR1 and CDR2: LGHDT and YNNKEL (reference sequence). This CDR3 region has 15 residues. CDR3 nucleotides: TGTGCCAGCAGCCGGGACTCAGTTGGCACCGGGGAGCCGTTTTTT. It yields the protein CASSRDSVGTGEPFF.

This clonotype was counted ten times or more. This chain connects TRBV19 to TRBJ1-5, with D possibly matching TRBD1 (5 bases). The CDR3 loop spans 13 amino acids. V was trimmed by 7 bases and J by 6 bases, leaving 13 bases between them. Germline V gene sequence: CDR1 LNHDA, CDR2 SQIVND (reference sequence). Written as DNA, the CDR3 is TGTGCCAGTAAGCCCAGGGCGGGTCAGCCCCAGCATTTT. Its translation: CASKPRAGQPQHF. Combining the CDR3 with reference TRBV19 and TRBJ1-5 gives the whole variable domain DGGITQSPKYLFRKEGQNVTLSCEQNLNHDAMYWYRQDPGQGLRLIYYSQIVNDFQKGDIAEGYSVSREKKESFPLTVTSAQKNPTAFYLCASKPRAGQPQHFGDGTRLSIL.

This clonotype was detected many times. The V gene is TRBV10-3, the J gene TRBJ1-1; D might be TRBD1 (6 bases). Germline V gene lookup returns CDR1 ENHRY and CDR2 SYGVKD. Deletions cut 0 bases from V and 4 bases from J, with 15 bases between. The CDR3 extends over 16 amino acids. Written as DNA, the CDR3 is TGTGCCATCAGTGAGTCGACTCGAGGGGGAGGCACTGAAGCTTTCTTT. This sequence encodes CAISESTRGGGTEAFF.

This clonotype has a count of ten or more. The rearrangement uses TRBV20-1 and TRBJ2-3; D is possibly TRBD1 or TRBD2 (5 bases each). CDR1 and CDR2 from the germline V gene are DFQATT and SNEGSKA (reference sequence). Trimming shortened V by 4 bases and J by 0 bases, and 11 bases separated the two germline ends. CDR3 size: 14 residues. CDR3 nucleotide sequence: TGCAGTGCTAAGGGGACGGATAGCACAGATACGCAGTATTTT. It is translated as CSAKGTDSTDTQYF.

This clonotype occurred many times. V gene TRBV6-5 combines with J gene TRBJ2-1; TRBD2 matches at 7 bases. The CDR3 is made up of 18 amino acids. V was pared by 5 bases and J by 8 bases, with 21 bases of the junction left unmatched. Germline CDR1 reads MNHEY; CDR2 reads SVGAGI. The CDR3 spells CASSTLSGPGRAGDEQFF. The CDR3 DNA is TGTGCCAGCAGTACGCTATCTGGGCCGGGGAGGGCGGGGGATGAGCAGTTCTTC.

This clonotype occurred many times. The chain links TRBV12-3 or TRBV12-4 to TRBJ2-1; no definite D call. This CDR3 is 11 amino acids long. V gave up 2 bases and J gave up 10 bases, with 6 bases separating them. CDR3 sequence (DNA): TGTGCCAGCAGTTTAAGAGGAGAGCAGTTCTTC. Its translation: CASSLRGEQFF.